A single sample gave rise to the 2 T cell receptor beta chains below, sequenced in a study of beta chain features in type 1 diabetes. These receptors have no known antigen. Of the isolated RNA, all was reverse transcribed, and so the sequenced material was expressed TCRB transcripts. Assay used: immunoSEQ multiplex PCR; TCRdb lists only in-frame clones, some missing. In the table there are 310,000 or so clones, roughly a tenth of which are singletons. Broader study findings: Moderate but significant shortening of TCRB CDR3s was recorded in all four CD4+ subsets from Type 1 diabetes patients.

Sequenced material: central memory CD4+ T cells from blood. These receptors all come from a man aged 25-40 years with type 1 diabetes.

The V call is TRBV10-3, the J call TRBJ2-5; D is tentatively TRBD1 or TRBD2 (5 bases each). V was cut by 10 bases and J by 4 bases, with 22 bases left in between. The CDR3 contains 15 residues. Germline V lookup: CDR1 ENHRY, CDR2 SYGVKD. Here the CDR3 reads CASGNWDAGGETQYF. For the CDR3, the DNA is TGTGCCAGCGGAAACTGGGACGCCGGCGGAGAGACCCAGTACTTC.

This clone has more than one count but fewer than ten. The chain uses TRBV5-1 and TRBJ2-3; TRBD1 matches at 10 bases. CDR1 is SGHRS and CDR2 is YFSETQ in the germline V gene. The junction had 6 bases not matched to a gene; V was cut back by 7 bases and J by 7 bases. CDR3 length equals 13 residues. The chain's CDR3 is CASAGTGVNTQYF. The CDR3, as DNA: TGCGCCAGCGCCGGGACAGGGGTAAATACGCAGTATTTT.